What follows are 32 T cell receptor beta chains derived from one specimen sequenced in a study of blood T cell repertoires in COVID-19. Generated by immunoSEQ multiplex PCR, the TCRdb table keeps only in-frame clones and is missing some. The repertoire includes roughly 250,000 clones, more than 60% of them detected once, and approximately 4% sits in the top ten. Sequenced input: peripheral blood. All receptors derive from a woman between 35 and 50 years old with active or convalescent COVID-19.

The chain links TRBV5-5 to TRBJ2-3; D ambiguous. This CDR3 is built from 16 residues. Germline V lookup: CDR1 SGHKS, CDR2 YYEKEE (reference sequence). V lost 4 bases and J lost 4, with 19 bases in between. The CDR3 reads CASSRPTLGGADTQYF. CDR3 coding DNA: TGTGCCAGCAGCCGCCCAACTCTTGGTGGTGCAGATACGCAGTATTTT.

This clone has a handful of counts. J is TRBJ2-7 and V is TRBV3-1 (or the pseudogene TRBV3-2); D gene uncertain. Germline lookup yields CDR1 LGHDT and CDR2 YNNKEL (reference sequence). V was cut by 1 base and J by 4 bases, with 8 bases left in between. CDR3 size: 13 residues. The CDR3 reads CASSQVSGYEQYF. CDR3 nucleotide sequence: TGTGCCAGCAGCCAAGTTTCCGGGTACGAGCAGTACTTC.

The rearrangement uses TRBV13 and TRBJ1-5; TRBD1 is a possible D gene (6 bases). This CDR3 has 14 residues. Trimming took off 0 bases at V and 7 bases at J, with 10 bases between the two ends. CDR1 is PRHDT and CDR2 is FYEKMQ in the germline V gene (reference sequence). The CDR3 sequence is CASSLGGGQQPQHF. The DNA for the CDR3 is TGTGCCAGCAGCTTAGGGGGGGGGCAGCAGCCCCAGCATTTT.

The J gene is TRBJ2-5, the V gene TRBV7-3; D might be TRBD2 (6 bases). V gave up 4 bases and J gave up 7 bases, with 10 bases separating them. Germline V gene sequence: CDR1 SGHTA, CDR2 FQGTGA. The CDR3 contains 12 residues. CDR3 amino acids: CASSSMGGTQYF. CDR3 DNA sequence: TGTGCCAGCAGCTCTATGGGAGGGACCCAGTACTTC. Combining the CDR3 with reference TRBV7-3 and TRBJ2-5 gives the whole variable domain GAGVSQTPSNKVTEKGKYVELRCDPISGHTALYWYRQSLGQGPEFLIYFQGTGAADDSGLPNDRFFAVRPEGSVSTLKIQRTERGDSAVYLCASSSMGGTQYFGPGTRLLVL.

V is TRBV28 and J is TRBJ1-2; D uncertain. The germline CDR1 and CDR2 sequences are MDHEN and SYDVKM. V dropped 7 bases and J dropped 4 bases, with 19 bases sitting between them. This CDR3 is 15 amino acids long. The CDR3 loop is CASNETPVVGYGYTF. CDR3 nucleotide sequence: TGTGCCAGCAACGAAACCCCGGTTGTTGGCTATGGCTACACCTTC.

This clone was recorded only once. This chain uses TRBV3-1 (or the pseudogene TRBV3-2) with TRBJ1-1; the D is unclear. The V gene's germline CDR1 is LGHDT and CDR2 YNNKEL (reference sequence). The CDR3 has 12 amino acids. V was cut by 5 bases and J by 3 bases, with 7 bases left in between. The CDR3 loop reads CASSLEYTEAFF. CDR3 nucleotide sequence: TGTGCCAGCAGCTTAGAGTACACTGAAGCTTTCTTT.

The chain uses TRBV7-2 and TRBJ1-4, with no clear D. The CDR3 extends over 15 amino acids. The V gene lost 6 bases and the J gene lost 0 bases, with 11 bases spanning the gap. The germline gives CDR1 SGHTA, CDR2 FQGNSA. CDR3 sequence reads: CASSQRRATNEKLFF. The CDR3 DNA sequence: TGTGCCAGCAGTCAGCGCCGGGCAACTAATGAAAAACTGTTTTTT. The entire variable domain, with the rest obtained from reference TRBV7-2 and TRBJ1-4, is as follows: GAGVSQSPSNKVTEKGKDVELRCDPISGHTALYWYRQSLGQGLEFLIYFQGNSAPDKSGLPSDRFSAERTGGSVSTLTIQRTQQEDSAVYLCASSQRRATNEKLFFGSGTQLSVL.

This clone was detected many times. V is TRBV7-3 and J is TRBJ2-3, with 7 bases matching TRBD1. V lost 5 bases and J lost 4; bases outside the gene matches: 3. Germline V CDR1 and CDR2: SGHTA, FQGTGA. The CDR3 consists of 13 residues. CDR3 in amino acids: CASSGGQSDTQYF. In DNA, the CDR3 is TGTGCCAGCAGCGGGGGACAGTCAGATACGCAGTATTTT. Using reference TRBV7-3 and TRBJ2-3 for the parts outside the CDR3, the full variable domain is GAGVSQTPSNKVTEKGKYVELRCDPISGHTALYWYRQSLGQGPEFLIYFQGTGAADDSGLPNDRFFAVRPEGSVSTLKIQRTERGDSAVYLCASSGGQSDTQYFGPGTRLTVL.

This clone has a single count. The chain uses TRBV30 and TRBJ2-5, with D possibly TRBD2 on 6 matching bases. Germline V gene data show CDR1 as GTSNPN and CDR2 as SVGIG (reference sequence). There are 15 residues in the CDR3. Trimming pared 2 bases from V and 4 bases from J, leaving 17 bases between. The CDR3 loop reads CAWSYGGAIGETQYF. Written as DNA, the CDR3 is TGTGCCTGGAGTTACGGGGGTGCGATCGGAGAGACCCAGTACTTC.

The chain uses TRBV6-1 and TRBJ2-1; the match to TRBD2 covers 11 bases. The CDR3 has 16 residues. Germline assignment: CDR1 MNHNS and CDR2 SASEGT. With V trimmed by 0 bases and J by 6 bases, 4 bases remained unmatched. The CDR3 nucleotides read TGTGCCAGCAGTGAAGCGCTAGCGGGGGGTTTCAATGAGCAGTTCTTC. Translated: CASSEALAGGFNEQFF.

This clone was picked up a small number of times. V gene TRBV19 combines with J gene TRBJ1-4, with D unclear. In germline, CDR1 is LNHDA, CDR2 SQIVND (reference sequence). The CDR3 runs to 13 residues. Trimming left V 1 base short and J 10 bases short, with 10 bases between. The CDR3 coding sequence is TGTGCCAGTAGTATAGGCCTCACGGTAAAACTGTTTTTT. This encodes CASSIGLTVKLFF.

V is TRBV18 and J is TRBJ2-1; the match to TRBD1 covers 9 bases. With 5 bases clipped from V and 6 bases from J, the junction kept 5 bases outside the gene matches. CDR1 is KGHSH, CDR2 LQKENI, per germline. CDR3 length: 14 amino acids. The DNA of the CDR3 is TGTGCCAGCTCAACCCGGACAGGGGTCAATGAGCAGTTCTTC. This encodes CASSTRTGVNEQFF.

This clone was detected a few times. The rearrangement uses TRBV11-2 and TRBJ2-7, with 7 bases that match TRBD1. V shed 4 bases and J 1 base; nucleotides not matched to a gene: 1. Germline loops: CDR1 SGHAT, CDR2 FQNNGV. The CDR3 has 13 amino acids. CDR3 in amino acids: CASSWTGSYEQYF. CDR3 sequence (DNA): TGTGCCAGCAGCTGGACAGGTTCCTACGAGCAGTACTTC.

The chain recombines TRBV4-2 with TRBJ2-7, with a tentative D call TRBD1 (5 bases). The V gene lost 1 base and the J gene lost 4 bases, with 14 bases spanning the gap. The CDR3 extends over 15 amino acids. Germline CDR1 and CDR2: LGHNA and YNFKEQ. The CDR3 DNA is TGTGCCAGCAGCCAAGTCCCCCAGGGCCTGTACGAGCAGTACTTC. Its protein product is CASSQVPQGLYEQYF.

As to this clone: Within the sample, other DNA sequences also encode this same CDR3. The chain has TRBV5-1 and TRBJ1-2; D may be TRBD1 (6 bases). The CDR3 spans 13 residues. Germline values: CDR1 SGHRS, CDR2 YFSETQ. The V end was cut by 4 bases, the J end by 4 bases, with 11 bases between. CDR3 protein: CASSPGQSYGYTF. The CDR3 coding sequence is TGCGCCAGCAGCCCAGGACAGAGCTATGGCTACACCTTC.

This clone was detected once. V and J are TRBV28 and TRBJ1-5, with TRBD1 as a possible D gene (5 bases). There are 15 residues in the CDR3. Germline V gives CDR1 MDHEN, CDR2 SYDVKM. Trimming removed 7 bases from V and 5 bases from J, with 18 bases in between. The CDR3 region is CASKMGGFGDQPQHF. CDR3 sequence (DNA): TGTGCCAGCAAAATGGGGGGGTTTGGGGATCAGCCCCAGCATTTT.

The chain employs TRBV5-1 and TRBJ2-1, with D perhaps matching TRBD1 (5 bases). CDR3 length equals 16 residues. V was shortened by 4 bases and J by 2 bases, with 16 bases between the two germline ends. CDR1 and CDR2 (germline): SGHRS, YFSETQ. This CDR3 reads CASSPEAGSTYNEQFF. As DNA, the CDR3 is TGCGCCAGCAGCCCTGAAGCAGGGTCCACCTACAATGAGCAGTTCTTC.

The CDR3 protein is CASSVVSGEAEQFF. The CDR3 DNA reads TGTGCCAGCAGCGTAGTTTCCGGGGAGGCTGAGCAGTTCTTC. The chain employs TRBV9 and TRBJ2-1; a possible D gene is TRBD2 (6 bases). Between the trimmed V and J ends, which lost 0 bases and 9 bases, there was a span of 13 bases. CDR3 length: 14 amino acids. The V gene's germline CDR1 is SGDLS and CDR2 YYNGEE.

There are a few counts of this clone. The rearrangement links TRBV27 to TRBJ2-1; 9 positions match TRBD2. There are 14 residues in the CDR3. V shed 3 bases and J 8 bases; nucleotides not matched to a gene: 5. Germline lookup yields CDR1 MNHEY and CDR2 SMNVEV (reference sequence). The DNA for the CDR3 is TGTGCCAGCAGTTTCCTGGCGGGGGGGGATGAGCAGTTCTTC. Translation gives CASSFLAGGDEQFF.

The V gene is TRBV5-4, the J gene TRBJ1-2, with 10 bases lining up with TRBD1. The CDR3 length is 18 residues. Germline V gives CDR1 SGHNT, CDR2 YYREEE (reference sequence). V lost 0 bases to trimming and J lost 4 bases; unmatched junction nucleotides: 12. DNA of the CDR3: TGTGCCAGCAGCTTGGGAGGGGACAGGGGACCCCAAAGCTATGGCTACACCTTC. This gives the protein CASSLGGDRGPQSYGYTF.

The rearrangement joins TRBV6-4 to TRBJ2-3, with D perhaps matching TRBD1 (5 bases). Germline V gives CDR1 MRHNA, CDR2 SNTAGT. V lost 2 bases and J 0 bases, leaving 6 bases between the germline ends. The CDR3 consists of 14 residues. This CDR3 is CASSDRGSTDTQYF. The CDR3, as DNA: TGTGCCAGCAGTGACAGGGGCAGCACAGATACGCAGTATTTT.

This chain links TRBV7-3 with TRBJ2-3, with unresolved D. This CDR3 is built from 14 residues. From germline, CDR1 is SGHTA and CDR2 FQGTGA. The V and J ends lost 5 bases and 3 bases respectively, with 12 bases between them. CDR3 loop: CASSLMPTTDTQYF. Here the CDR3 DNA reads TGTGCCAGCAGCCTTATGCCCACAACAGATACGCAGTATTTT.

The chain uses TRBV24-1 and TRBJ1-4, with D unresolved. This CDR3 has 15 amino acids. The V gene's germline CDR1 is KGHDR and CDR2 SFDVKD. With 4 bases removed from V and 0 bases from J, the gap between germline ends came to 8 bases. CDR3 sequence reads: CATSDSVATNEKLFF. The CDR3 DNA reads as TGTGCCACCAGTGACTCAGTCGCAACTAATGAAAAACTGTTTTTT.

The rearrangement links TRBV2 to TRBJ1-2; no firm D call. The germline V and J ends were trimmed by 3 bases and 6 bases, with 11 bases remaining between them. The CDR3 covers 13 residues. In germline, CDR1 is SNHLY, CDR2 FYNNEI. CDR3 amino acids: CASSEGKGDGYTF. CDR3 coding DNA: TGTGCCAGCAGTGAGGGGAAGGGAGATGGCTACACCTTC.

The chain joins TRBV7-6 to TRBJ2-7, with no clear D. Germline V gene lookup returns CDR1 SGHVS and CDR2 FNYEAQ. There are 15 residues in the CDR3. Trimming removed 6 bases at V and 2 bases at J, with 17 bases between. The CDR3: CASSISSGSPYEQYF. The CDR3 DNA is TGTGCCAGCAGTATTTCCTCCGGGTCACCCTACGAGCAGTACTTC.

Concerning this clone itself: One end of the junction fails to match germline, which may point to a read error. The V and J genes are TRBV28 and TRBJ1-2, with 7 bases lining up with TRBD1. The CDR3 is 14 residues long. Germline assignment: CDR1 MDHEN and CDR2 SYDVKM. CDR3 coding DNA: TGTGCCAGCAGTTTAGGGGACAGCCTAGGCCTCGCATCCTTC. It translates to CASSLGDSLGLASF.

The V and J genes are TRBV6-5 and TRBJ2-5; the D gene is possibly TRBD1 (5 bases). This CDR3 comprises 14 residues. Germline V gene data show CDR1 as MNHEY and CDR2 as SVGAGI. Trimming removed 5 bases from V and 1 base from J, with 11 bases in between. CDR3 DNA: TGTGCCAGCAGTAAGACAGCGTCCCAAGAGACCCAGTACTTC. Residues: CASSKTASQETQYF.

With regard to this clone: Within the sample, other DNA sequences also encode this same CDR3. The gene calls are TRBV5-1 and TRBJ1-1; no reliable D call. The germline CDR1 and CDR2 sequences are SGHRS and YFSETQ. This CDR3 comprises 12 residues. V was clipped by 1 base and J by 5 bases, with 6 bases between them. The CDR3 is CASSLRGTEAFF. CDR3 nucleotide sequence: TGCGCCAGCAGCTTGAGAGGGACTGAAGCTTTCTTT.

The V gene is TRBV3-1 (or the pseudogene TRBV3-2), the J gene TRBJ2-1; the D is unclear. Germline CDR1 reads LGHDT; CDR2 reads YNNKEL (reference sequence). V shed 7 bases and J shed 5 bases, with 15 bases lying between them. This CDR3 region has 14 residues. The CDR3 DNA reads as TGTGCCAGCACCGGATCGACTGTAGACAATGAGCAGTTCTTC. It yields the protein CASTGSTVDNEQFF.

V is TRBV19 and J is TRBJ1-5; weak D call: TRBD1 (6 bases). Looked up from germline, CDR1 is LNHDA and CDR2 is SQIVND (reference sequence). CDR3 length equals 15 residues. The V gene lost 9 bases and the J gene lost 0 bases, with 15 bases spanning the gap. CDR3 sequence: CASNEQGFSNQPQHF. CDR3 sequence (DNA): TGTGCCAGCAACGAACAGGGATTTAGCAATCAGCCCCAGCATTTT.

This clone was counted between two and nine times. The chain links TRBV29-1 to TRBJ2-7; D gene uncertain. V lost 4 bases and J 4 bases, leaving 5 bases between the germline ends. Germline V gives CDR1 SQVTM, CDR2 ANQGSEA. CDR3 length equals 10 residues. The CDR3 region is CSVAGYEQYF. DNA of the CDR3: TGCAGCGTTGCGGGTTACGAGCAGTACTTC.

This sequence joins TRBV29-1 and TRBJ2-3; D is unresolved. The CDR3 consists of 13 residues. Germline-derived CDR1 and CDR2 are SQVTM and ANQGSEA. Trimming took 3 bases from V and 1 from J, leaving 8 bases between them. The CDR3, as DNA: TGCAGCGTTGACTTCAGTCGCACAGATACGCAGTATTTT. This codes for CSVDFSRTDTQYF.